The T cell receptor beta chain described here comes from a study of shared clonotypes between healthy human individuals. Study overall: CD4 naive and CD4 memory each took three plates per donor, while CD8 naive took two and CD8 memory one. The study's findings and limits: Memory subsets generally showed lower estimated richness than naive subsets. Unshared clonotypes carried lower generation probabilities than those common to all four donors.

Using immunoSEQ multiplex PCR, the repertoire was profiled, and TCRdb retains in-frame clones only, with some absent. The sample has about 2.4 million clones; over 85% are singletons. Points on this clone: Its specificity is not known.

This sequence was found in a man between 18 and 35 years old in good health. Some clones in this sample may be carry-over from other donors' samples. The sample taken for sequencing was naive CD4+ T cells from PBMCs. Documented subset: CD45RA+ positively selected.

In DNA, the CDR3 is TGTGCCAGCACCCCTGGGAAGGGGCGCTATGGCTACACCTTC. This encodes CASTPGKGRYGYTF. The chain joins TRBV7-2 to TRBJ1-2; D may be TRBD1 (5 bases). CDR3 length: 14 residues. Between the trimmed V and J ends, which lost 7 bases and 4 bases, there was a span of 16 bases. The germline CDR1 and CDR2 sequences are SGHTA and FQGNSA.